This is a list of T cell receptor beta chains from one sample in a study of blood T cell repertoires in COVID-19. Assay: immunoSEQ multiplex PCR; the TCRdb copy retains only in-frame clones and omits some. The data contain about 48,000 clones, approximately 90% of them singletons. The sequencing sample was made of peripheral blood. The receptors shown here come from a man between 65 and 85 years old with acute or convalescent COVID-19. CDR3s include the opening cysteine and the closing phenylalanine or tryptophan. Each record gives: clone size, J gene, V gene, CDR3 protein. Clone sizes are given selectively: once, few, many, or a class where the clone is expanded.

clone_size: NA
j_call: TRBJ2-3
v_call: TRBV18
cdr3_aa: CASSPRSLAGMVDTQYF

clone_size: NA
j_call: TRBJ2-6
v_call: TRBV7-3
cdr3_aa: CASSFQGLGANVLTF

clone_size: NA
j_call: TRBJ2-7
v_call: TRBV11-2
cdr3_aa: CASSETGSLGYEQYF

clone_size: NA
j_call: TRBJ2-5
v_call: TRBV5-8
cdr3_aa: CASTRTRRETQYF

clone_size: NA
j_call: TRBJ1-3
v_call: TRBV7-8
cdr3_aa: CASSSQKGVVGNTIYF

clone_size: few
j_call: TRBJ2-1
v_call: TRBV29-1
cdr3_aa: CSVEVRASYNEQFF

clone_size: once
j_call: TRBJ1-2
v_call: TRBV6-1
cdr3_aa: CASSRTGNYGYTF

clone_size: NA
j_call: TRBJ1-1
v_call: TRBV6-5
cdr3_aa: CASSSGQTNTEAFF

clone_size: once
j_call: TRBJ1-2
v_call: TRBV28
cdr3_aa: CATLGLKQNGYTF

clone_size: NA
j_call: TRBJ1-2
v_call: TRBV28
cdr3_aa: CASSSLRGYTF

clone_size: NA
j_call: TRBJ1-1
v_call: TRBV11-3
cdr3_aa: CASSLDVAGKAFF

clone_size: NA
j_call: TRBJ1-5
v_call: TRBV5-1
cdr3_aa: CASSFGDRDQHF

clone_size: NA
j_call: TRBJ2-1
v_call: TRBV11-2
cdr3_aa: CASSRTSGGNEQFF

clone_size: once
j_call: TRBJ2-2
v_call: TRBV9
cdr3_aa: CASSASGGINTGELFF

clone_size: NA
j_call: TRBJ1-5
v_call: TRBV19
cdr3_aa: CASTIRGGADQPQHF

clone_size: NA
j_call: TRBJ1-6
v_call: TRBV7-9
cdr3_aa: CASRGTGSNSPLHF

clone_size: NA
j_call: TRBJ2-7
v_call: TRBV7-6
cdr3_aa: CASSSPGGEQYF

clone_size: NA
j_call: TRBJ1-2
v_call: TRBV7-2
cdr3_aa: CASSSGQGENYGYTF

clone_size: NA
j_call: TRBJ1-2
v_call: TRBV6-2/TRBV6-3
cdr3_aa: CASSKLTGGNYGYTF

clone_size: once
j_call: TRBJ1-1
v_call: TRBV4-1
cdr3_aa: CASSQGGLTEAFF

clone_size: NA
j_call: TRBJ2-1
v_call: TRBV6-5
cdr3_aa: CASSRQSYNEQFF

clone_size: once
j_call: TRBJ2-7
v_call: TRBV19
cdr3_aa: CASSTSGGRSYEQYF

clone_size: NA
j_call: TRBJ2-3
v_call: TRBV27
cdr3_aa: CASSPERLAGGVDTQYF

clone_size: NA
j_call: TRBJ1-5
v_call: TRBV7-2
cdr3_aa: CASSLRGTVSNQPQHF

clone_size: NA
j_call: TRBJ1-5
v_call: TRBV18
cdr3_aa: CASSPSAGNQPQHF

clone_size: once
j_call: TRBJ2-7
v_call: TRBV10-3
cdr3_aa: CAIKLAGGAYEQYF

clone_size: NA
j_call: TRBJ2-7
v_call: TRBV7-2
cdr3_aa: CASSSGPGTFTYEQYF

clone_size: NA
j_call: TRBJ1-2
v_call: TRBV6-5
cdr3_aa: CASSRTSGNYGYTF

clone_size: NA
j_call: TRBJ2-3
v_call: TRBV5-8
cdr3_aa: CASSRTRVLKRTDTQYF

clone_size: NA
j_call: TRBJ2-5
v_call: TRBV3-1/TRBV3-2
cdr3_aa: CASRDREETQYF

clone_size: NA
j_call: TRBJ1-5
v_call: TRBV5-1
cdr3_aa: CASSLGTDRTSNQPQHF

clone_size: NA
j_call: TRBJ1-1
v_call: TRBV2
cdr3_aa: CASSEADRRNTEAFF

clone_size: NA
j_call: TRBJ2-1
v_call: TRBV11-3
cdr3_aa: CASSLRSSYNEQFF

clone_size: NA
j_call: TRBJ1-3
v_call: TRBV19
cdr3_aa: CASSPPTSGNTIYF

clone_size: NA
j_call: TRBJ1-3
v_call: TRBV28
cdr3_aa: CASSLYRVDTIYF

clone_size: NA
j_call: TRBJ2-7
v_call: TRBV11-2
cdr3_aa: CASSSSRQASFREQYF

clone_size: NA
j_call: TRBJ2-3
v_call: TRBV6-2/TRBV6-3
cdr3_aa: CASSWTSGGADTQYF

clone_size: NA
j_call: TRBJ2-1
v_call: TRBV7-2
cdr3_aa: CASSQRGGSYNEQFF

clone_size: NA
j_call: TRBJ1-1
v_call: TRBV5-1
cdr3_aa: CASSWGSPGQMNTEAFF

clone_size: NA
j_call: TRBJ1-5
v_call: TRBV2
cdr3_aa: CASSEQGGVAQHF

clone_size: NA
j_call: TRBJ1-6
v_call: TRBV19
cdr3_aa: CASKGQSQGSPLHF